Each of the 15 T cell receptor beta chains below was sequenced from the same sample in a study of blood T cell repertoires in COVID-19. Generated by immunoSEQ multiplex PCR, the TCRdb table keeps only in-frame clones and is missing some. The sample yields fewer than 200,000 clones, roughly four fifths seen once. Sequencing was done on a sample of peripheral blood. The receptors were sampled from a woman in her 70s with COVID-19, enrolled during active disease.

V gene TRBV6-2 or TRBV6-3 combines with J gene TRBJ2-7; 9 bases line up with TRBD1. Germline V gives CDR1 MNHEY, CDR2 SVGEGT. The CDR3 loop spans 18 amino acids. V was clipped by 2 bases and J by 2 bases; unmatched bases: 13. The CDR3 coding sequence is TGTGCCAGCAGTTACCCGGACAGGGGAAGAGGGAATACCTACGAGCAGTACTTC. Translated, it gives CASSYPDRGRGNTYEQYF.

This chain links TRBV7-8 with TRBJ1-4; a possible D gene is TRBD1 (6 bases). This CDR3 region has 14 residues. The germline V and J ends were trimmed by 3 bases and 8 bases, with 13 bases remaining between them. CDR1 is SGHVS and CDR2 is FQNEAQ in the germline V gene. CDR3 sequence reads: CASSFGQLDEKLFF. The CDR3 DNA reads TGTGCCAGCAGCTTCGGACAGTTGGACGAAAAACTGTTTTTT.

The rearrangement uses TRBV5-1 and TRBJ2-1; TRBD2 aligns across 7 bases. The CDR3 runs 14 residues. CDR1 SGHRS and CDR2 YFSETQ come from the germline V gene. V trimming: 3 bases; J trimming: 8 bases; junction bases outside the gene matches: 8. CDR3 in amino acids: CASSSLAPVDEQFF. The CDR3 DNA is TGCGCCAGCAGCTCACTAGCGCCTGTGGATGAGCAGTTCTTC. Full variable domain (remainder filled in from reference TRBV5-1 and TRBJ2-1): KAGVTQTPRYLIKTRGQQVTLSCSPISGHRSVSWYQQTPGQGLQFLFEYFSETQRNKGNFPGRFSGRQFSNSRSEMNVSTLELGDSALYLCASSSLAPVDEQFFGPGTRLTVL.

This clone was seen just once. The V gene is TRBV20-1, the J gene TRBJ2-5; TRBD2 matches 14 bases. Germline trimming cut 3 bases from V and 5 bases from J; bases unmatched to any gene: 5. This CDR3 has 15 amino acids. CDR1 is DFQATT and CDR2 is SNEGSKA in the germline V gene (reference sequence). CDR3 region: CSASGTSGSGETQYF. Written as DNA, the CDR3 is TGCAGTGCTAGTGGGACTAGCGGGAGTGGGGAGACCCAGTACTTC.

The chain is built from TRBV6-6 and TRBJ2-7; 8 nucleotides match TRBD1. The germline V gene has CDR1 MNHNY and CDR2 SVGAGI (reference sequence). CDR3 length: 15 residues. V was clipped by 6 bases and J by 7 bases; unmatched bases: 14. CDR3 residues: CASRGDDRGAEEQYF. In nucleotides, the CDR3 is TGTGCCAGCAGGGGTGATGACAGGGGAGCTGAAGAGCAGTACTTC.

This CDR3 is CASSWDRNTEAFF. Here the CDR3 DNA reads TGTGCCAGCAGCTGGGACAGGAACACTGAAGCTTTCTTT. This chain joins TRBV5-6 and TRBJ1-1; 7 bases line up with TRBD1. This CDR3 comprises 13 residues. The V gene's germline CDR1 is SGHDT and CDR2 YYEEEE. J lost 1 base, V lost 3 bases, and 0 bases had no gene match.

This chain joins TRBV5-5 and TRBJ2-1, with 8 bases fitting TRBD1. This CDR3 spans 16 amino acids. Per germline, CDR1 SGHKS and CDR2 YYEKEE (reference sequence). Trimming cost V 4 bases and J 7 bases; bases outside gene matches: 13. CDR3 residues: CASSLGGRGLRNEQFF. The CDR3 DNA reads TGTGCCAGCAGCCTGGGGGGCAGGGGGCTCAGAAATGAGCAGTTCTTC.

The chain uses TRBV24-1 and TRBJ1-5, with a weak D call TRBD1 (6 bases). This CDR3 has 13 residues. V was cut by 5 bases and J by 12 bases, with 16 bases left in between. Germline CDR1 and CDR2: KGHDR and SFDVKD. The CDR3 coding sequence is TGTGCCACCAGTGCCCCGGGGGGCAGGGGCCAGCATTTT. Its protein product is CATSAPGGRGQHF.

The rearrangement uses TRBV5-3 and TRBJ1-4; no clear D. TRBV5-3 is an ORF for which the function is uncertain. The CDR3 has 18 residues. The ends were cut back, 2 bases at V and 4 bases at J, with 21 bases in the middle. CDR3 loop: CARSFSSDGRGGNEKLFF. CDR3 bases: TGTGCCAGAAGCTTCTCCTCCGACGGCCGAGGTGGTAATGAAAAACTGTTTTTT.

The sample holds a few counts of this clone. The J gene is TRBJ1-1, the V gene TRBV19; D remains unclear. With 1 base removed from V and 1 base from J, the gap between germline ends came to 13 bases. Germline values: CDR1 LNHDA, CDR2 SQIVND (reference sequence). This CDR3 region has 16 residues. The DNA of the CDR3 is TGTGCCAGTAGTATAGGAGGGATGCGGACGAACACTGAAGCTTTCTTT. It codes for CASSIGGMRTNTEAFF.

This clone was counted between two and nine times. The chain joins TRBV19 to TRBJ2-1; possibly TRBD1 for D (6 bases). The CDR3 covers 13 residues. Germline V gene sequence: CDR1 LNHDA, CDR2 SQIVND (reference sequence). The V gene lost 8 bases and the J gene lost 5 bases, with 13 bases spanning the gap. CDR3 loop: CASSWTANNEQFF. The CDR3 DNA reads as TGTGCCAGTTCGTGGACAGCCAACAATGAGCAGTTCTTC.

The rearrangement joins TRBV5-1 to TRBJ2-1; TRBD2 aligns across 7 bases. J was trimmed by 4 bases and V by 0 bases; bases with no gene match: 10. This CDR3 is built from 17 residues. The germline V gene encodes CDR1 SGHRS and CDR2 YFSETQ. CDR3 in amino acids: CASSLGLGSSGYNEQFF. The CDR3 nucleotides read TGCGCCAGCAGCTTGGGACTCGGGTCTAGCGGATACAATGAGCAGTTCTTC.

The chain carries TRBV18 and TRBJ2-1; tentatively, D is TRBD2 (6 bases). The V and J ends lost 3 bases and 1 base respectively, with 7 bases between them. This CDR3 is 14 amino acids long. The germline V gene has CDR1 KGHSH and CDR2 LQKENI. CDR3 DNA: TGTGCCAGCTCACCGGGGACTTCCTACAATGAGCAGTTCTTC. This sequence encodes CASSPGTSYNEQFF.

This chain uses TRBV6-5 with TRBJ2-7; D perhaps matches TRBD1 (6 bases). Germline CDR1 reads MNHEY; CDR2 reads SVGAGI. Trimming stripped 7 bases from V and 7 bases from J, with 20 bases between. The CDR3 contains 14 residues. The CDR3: CASTAPTGRREQYF. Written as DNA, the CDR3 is TGTGCCAGCACCGCGCCCACAGGGCGACGGGAGCAGTACTTC.

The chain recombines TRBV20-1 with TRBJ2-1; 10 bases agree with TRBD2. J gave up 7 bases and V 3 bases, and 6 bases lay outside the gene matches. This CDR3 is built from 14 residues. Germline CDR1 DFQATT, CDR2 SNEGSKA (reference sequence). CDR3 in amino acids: CSASTSGEGNEQFF. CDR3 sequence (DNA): TGCAGTGCTAGTACTAGCGGGGAGGGGAATGAGCAGTTCTTC.